These T cell receptor beta chains were read from a single sample in a study of human T cells and chemical hapten exposure. Using its own MiXCR run on the RACE reads, TCRdb lists one record per CDR3 protein. In the table there are under 200,000 distinct CDR3 sequences, around a quarter of which are singletons. Source: whole blood, taken in connection with sensitization to the hapten diphenylcyclopropenone (DPC). The receptors were gathered from a woman younger than 35 with alopecia areata. Some clones in this sample may be carry-over from other donors' samples. The CDR3 runs from the conserved cysteine through the conserved F or W. A D gene is named only where the DNA matches it firmly. Where a row states a size, it is once, few, many or the class of an expanded clone; other rows omit it.

TRBV29-1,NA,TRBJ2-5,NA,TGCAGCGTTGTACTGGGGGCGACCCAGTACTTC,CSVVLGATQYF
TRBV12-3/TRBV12-4,TRBD2,TRBJ2-7,few,TGTGCCAGCAGTCGTAGCGGGGGAAAATACGAGCAGTACTTC,CASSRSGGKYEQYF
TRBV12-3/TRBV12-4,NA,TRBJ1-1,NA,TGTGCCATCACTCCGAGGGGCGGAGGCACTGAAGCTTTCTTT,CAITPRGGGTEAFF
TRBV27,NA,TRBJ1-2,NA,TGTGCCAGCAGGGGACGGCAGGCCGAACTCAATGGCTACACCTTC,CASRGRQAELNGYTF
TRBV2,NA,TRBJ1-4,once,TGTGCCAGCAGATCCGAGGGGGAAAAACTGTTTTTT,CASRSEGEKLFF
TRBV4-3,TRBD2,TRBJ2-5,NA,TGCGCCAGCAGCCAAACTTCGTGGGAGCGGGGAGAGACCCAGTACTTC,CASSQTSWERGETQYF
TRBV6-2/TRBV6-3,NA,TRBJ2-4,many,TGTGCCAGCGGGGAAGAAGATGCCAAAAACATTCAGTACTTC,CASGEEDAKNIQYF
TRBV7-2,TRBD1,TRBJ1-1,NA,TGTGCCAGCAGCCTCAGACAGGGCCCGAACACTGAAGCTTTCTTT,CASSLRQGPNTEAFF
TRBV6-2/TRBV6-3,TRBD1,TRBJ2-5,few,TGTGCCAGCAGTACCCCTGGGACAGGGGACGAGACCCAGTACTTC,CASSTPGTGDETQYF
TRBV4-3,TRBD1,TRBJ1-1,NA,TGCGCCAGCAGCCAGAGGGGGCGGGGGCCGGTTGGGGCTTTCTTT,CASSQRGRGPVGAFF
TRBV5-1,NA,TRBJ2-7,NA,TGCGCCAGCAGCTTGGATTGGGCGCGCGAGCAGTACTTC,CASSLDWAREQYF
TRBV29-1,NA,TRBJ2-3,NA,TGCAGCGTTCAAAACGGCAGGGGATTCACAGATACGCAGTATTTT,CSVQNGRGFTDTQYF
TRBV6-4,NA,TRBJ2-2,medium-sized,TGTGCCAGCAGACAGAGTTACACCGGGGAGCTGTTTTTT,CASRQSYTGELFF
TRBV4-2,NA,TRBJ2-5,NA,TGTGCCAGCAGCCGCGGCCGGGACACGAAAGAGACCCAGTACTTC,CASSRGRDTKETQYF
TRBV23-1,NA,TRBJ2-2,few,TGCGCCAGCAGTCAATCCAGACAGGATCCGCCGGGCGAGGAGCTGTTTTTT,CASSQSRQDPPGEELFF
TRBV20-1,TRBD2,TRBJ2-7,NA,TGCAGTGCTAGAATGGGACTACTGAGCTCCTACGAGCAGTACTTC,CSARMGLLSSYEQYF
TRBV5-1,TRBD2,TRBJ2-5,NA,TGCGCCAGCAGGCCGGGACTAGCGGGAGAGACCCAGTACTTC,CASRPGLAGETQYF
TRBV9,NA,TRBJ2-7,NA,TGTGCCAGCAGCGTAGGGGCAGGGACCTACGAGCAGTACTTC,CASSVGAGTYEQYF
TRBV27,NA,TRBJ2-5,NA,TGTGCCAGCAGTTTACTGGGACCGCAAGAGACCCAGTACTTC,CASSLLGPQETQYF
TRBV15,NA,TRBJ2-1,NA,TGTGCCACCAGCGGACGGCGTGGGGGCACCTACAATGAGCAGTTCTTC,CATSGRRGGTYNEQFF
TRBV18,TRBD2,TRBJ2-1,few,TGTGCCAGCTCCCGGGGACTAGCGGGGGGAAGCTCCTACAATGAGCAGTTCTTC,CASSRGLAGGSSYNEQFF
TRBV7-2,NA,TRBJ2-4,NA,TGTGCCAGCAGCTTCTCCCAGGGCATTCAGTACTTC,CASSFSQGIQYF
TRBV6-5,NA,TRBJ2-1,NA,TGTGCCAGCAGCCCTGGGAAGGGGCCTGAGCAGTTCTTC,CASSPGKGPEQFF
TRBV7-2,TRBD2,TRBJ2-3,few,TGTGCCAGCAGCTTAGTGGCGGGAGGGTCAGATACGCAGTATTTT,CASSLVAGGSDTQYF
TRBV11-2,NA,TRBJ2-7,NA,TGTGCCAGCAGCTTAACAGGGAGACGCGAGCAGTACTTC,CASSLTGRREQYF
TRBV6-2/TRBV6-3,TRBD2,TRBJ2-3,NA,TGTGCCAGCAGTCAGCGGGGGCCCACAGATACGCAGTATTTT,CASSQRGPTDTQYF
TRBV15,TRBD2,TRBJ2-1,few,TGTGCCACCAGCATTAGAGAAAAGGGAGGGAATGAGCAGTTCTTC,CATSIREKGGNEQFF
TRBV6-5,NA,TRBJ2-2,few,TGTGCCAGCAGTTATTTGACAGGCGTATCCGGGGAGCTGTTTTTT,CASSYLTGVSGELFF
TRBV29-1,NA,TRBJ2-3,NA,TGCAGCGGCCAGACGGGAGATACGCAGTATTTT,CSGQTGDTQYF
TRBV4-1,NA,TRBJ1-2,NA,TGCGCCAGCAGCCAAGACATAGGCAGATCGGGCTACACCTTC,CASSQDIGRSGYTF
TRBV7-9,NA,TRBJ2-7,NA,TGTGCCAGCAGCTTACACGCAGCGGCATCCTACGAGCAGTACTTC,CASSLHAAASYEQYF
TRBV4-3,NA,TRBJ2-3,few,TGCGCCAGCAGCCAAATTAGCAAGATCACAGATACGCAGTATTTT,CASSQISKITDTQYF
TRBV5-6,NA,TRBJ1-5,NA,TGTGCCAGCAGCTACACGGGCACGAGGGGGAGTCAGCCCCAGCATTTT,CASSYTGTRGSQPQHF
TRBV5-1,NA,TRBJ2-5,NA,TGCGCCAGCAAAGGCGGCCCTTTCGAACAAGAGACCCAGTACTTC,CASKGGPFEQETQYF
TRBV7-2,NA,TRBJ1-5,NA,TGTGCCAGCAGCTTTCGAGGTGACAGCCCGATTTTT,CASSFRGDSPIF
TRBV6-6,NA,TRBJ1-4,NA,TGTGCCAGCAGTTACGGGGCAGGCCGATCTCCACTGTTTTTT,CASSYGAGRSPLFF
TRBV7-2,TRBD2,TRBJ2-1,few,TGTGCCAGCAGTTTATCGCGGGGGGGCCGCCAAAATGAGCAGTTCTTC,CASSLSRGGRQNEQFF
TRBV20-1,TRBD1,TRBJ1-1,NA,TGCAGTGCTCACAGGGGGAATATCGAAGCTTTCTTT,CSAHRGNIEAFF
TRBV4-1,TRBD2,TRBJ2-3,NA,TGCGCCAGCAGCCGTCGGGAGGTCACTAGCACAGATACGCAGTATTTT,CASSRREVTSTDTQYF
TRBV7-2,TRBD2,TRBJ2-3,NA,TGTGCCAGCAGCTTAAAAGCCGTTAGCGGGGGGAAACGCTCTAGCACAGATACGCAGTATTTT,CASSLKAVSGGKRSSTDTQYF
TRBV20-1,NA,TRBJ1-2,NA,TGCAGTGCTCTCCGGGCCGGAGGATATGGCTACACCTTC,CSALRAGGYGYTF
TRBV3-1,NA,TRBJ2-1,NA,TGTGCCAGCAGCCAACCCGGGAATACCTACAATGAGCAGTTCTTC,CASSQPGNTYNEQFF
TRBV2,NA,TRBJ1-5,few,TGTGCCAGCAGGCAGGGACCCGATCAGCCCCAGCATTTT,CASRQGPDQPQHF
TRBV4-2,NA,TRBJ2-5,NA,TGTGCCAGCAGCCAAGACTGGCGGATAGAAGAGACCCAGTACTTC,CASSQDWRIEETQYF
TRBV14,TRBD2,TRBJ2-7,many,TGTGCCAGCAGCCCGACTAGCGGTACCTACGAGCAGTACTTC,CASSPTSGTYEQYF
TRBV12-3/TRBV12-4,NA,TRBJ2-2,many,TGTGCCAGCAGTTTCTCCGGGGAGCTGTTTTTT,CASSFSGELFF
TRBV4-3,NA,TRBJ2-3,NA,TGCGCCAGCAGCCAATTTAGCGGAGATACGCAGTATTTT,CASSQFSGDTQYF
TRBV20-1,NA,TRBJ2-7,NA,TGCAGTGTTAGAGGGGTCCCAGGTGAGCAGTACTTC,CSVRGVPGEQYF
TRBV20-1,TRBD2,TRBJ2-7,few,TGCAGTTCCAATAGCGGGAGAGGTCTTGACGAGCAGTACTTC,CSSNSGRGLDEQYF
TRBV2,NA,TRBJ1-1,NA,TGTGCCAGCAGACCCTTGAGGGGGGACACTGAAGCTTTCTTT,CASRPLRGDTEAFF
TRBV5-1,NA,TRBJ2-5,NA,TGCGCCAGCAGCCGAGTGGGACGGAGCCAAGAGACCCAGTACTTC,CASSRVGRSQETQYF